The 23 T cell receptor beta chains below come from one sample, sequenced in a study of blood T cell repertoires in COVID-19. Generated by immunoSEQ multiplex PCR, the TCRdb table keeps only in-frame clones and is missing some. The table has about 200,000 clones, around nine tenths seen once. Sample: peripheral blood. The receptors stem from a woman in her forties with acute or convalescent COVID-19.

There are a few counts of this clone. This rearrangement joins TRBV6-6 to TRBJ2-1; D possibly corresponds to TRBD2 (6 bases). The ends were cut back, 6 bases at V and 2 bases at J, with 11 bases in the middle. The germline V gene has CDR1 MNHNY and CDR2 SVGAGI (reference sequence). CDR3 length equals 14 residues. The CDR3 nucleotides read TGTGCCAGCAGGGGGCTAGCGACCTACAATGAGCAGTTCTTC. It specifies CASRGLATYNEQFF.

The rearrangement joins TRBV9 to TRBJ1-2; 8 nucleotides match TRBD1. The CDR3 runs to 17 residues. Germline V gene data show CDR1 as SGDLS and CDR2 as YYNGEE. With V trimmed by 3 bases and J by 5 bases, 15 bases remained unmatched. The chain's CDR3 is CASSATGDVIPPYGYTF. The CDR3 DNA follows: TGTGCCAGCAGCGCGACAGGGGATGTTATCCCACCATATGGCTACACCTTC.

The chain links TRBV29-1 to TRBJ1-5; 8 bases are a match to TRBD1. There are 13 residues in the CDR3. Unmatched junction bases numbered 9, after V lost 7 bases and J lost 7 bases. CDR1 and CDR2 from the germline V gene are SQVTM and ANQGSEA. For the CDR3, the DNA is TGCAGCGCCGGGGACAGGCTAGGGCAGCCCCAGCATTTT. Its translation is CSAGDRLGQPQHF.

The J gene is TRBJ2-2, the V gene TRBV11-3, with D maybe TRBD1 (6 bases). The germline V gene has CDR1 SGHNT and CDR2 YENEEA. V was pared by 5 bases and J by 2 bases, with 12 bases between. This CDR3 is built from 15 residues. The CDR3 is CASSLLTGNTGELFF. The DNA for the CDR3 is TGTGCCAGCAGCCTCCTGACAGGAAACACCGGGGAGCTGTTTTTT. Combining the CDR3 with reference TRBV11-3 and TRBJ2-2 gives the whole variable domain EAGVVQSPRYKIIEKKQPVAFWCNPISGHNTLYWYLQNLGQGPELLIRYENEEAVDDSQLPKDRFSAERLKGVDSTLKIQPAELGDSAVYLCASSLLTGNTGELFFGEGSRLTVL.

This sequence joins TRBV4-1 and TRBJ1-5; 9 nucleotides line up with TRBD1. CDR1 MGHRA and CDR2 YSYEKL come from the germline V gene. The V gene end was trimmed by 5 bases and the J gene end by 7 bases; junction bases not matched to a gene: 12. CDR3 length: 16 residues. CDR3 in DNA: TGCGCCAGCAGCTCCTCGATAGGGACAGGGTTACAGCCCCAGCATTTT. This sequence encodes CASSSSIGTGLQPQHF.

The chain couples TRBV5-8 to TRBJ1-6; tentative D call: TRBD1 (5 bases). The CDR3 has 17 residues. V was cut by 4 bases and J by 4 bases, with 18 bases left in between. Germline-derived CDR1 and CDR2 are SGHTS and YDEGEE. CDR3 residues: CASSNRQTLYYNSPLHF. CDR3 DNA sequence: TGTGCCAGCAGCAACCGACAGACTCTCTATTATAATTCACCCCTCCACTTT.

Only a few counts were recorded for this clone. The chain joins TRBV27 to TRBJ1-5; D perhaps matches TRBD1 (6 bases). The CDR3 sequence is 16 residues long. Germline assignment: CDR1 MNHEY and CDR2 SMNVEV (reference sequence). Trimming stripped 10 bases from V and 0 bases from J, with 19 bases between. DNA for the CDR3: TGTGCCACCCGTGAGGGGACATATCGTAGCAATCAGCCCCAGCATTTT. It specifies CATREGTYRSNQPQHF.

In its sample, this clone was seen once. At the DNA level, this CDR3 is encoded by other sequences in the same sample as well. This chain links TRBV30 with TRBJ2-1, with 8 bases that match TRBD2. Germline V lookup: CDR1 GTSNPN, CDR2 SVGIG (reference sequence). The CDR3 consists of 12 residues. V shed 3 bases and J 7 bases; nucleotides not matched to a gene: 2. The CDR3 DNA sequence: TGTGCCTGGAGCGGGGGGGGGAATGAGCAGTTCTTC. It translates to CAWSGGGNEQFF.

This chain joins TRBV28 and TRBJ1-5, with D possibly being TRBD1 (5 bases). The CDR3 consists of 14 residues. Germline V gene data show CDR1 as MDHEN and CDR2 as SYDVKM. The ends were cut back, 1 base at V and 4 bases at J, with 8 bases in the middle. The CDR3, as DNA: TGTGCCAGCAGTTTATTCAGGGTTAATCAGCCCCAGCATTTT. Translation gives CASSLFRVNQPQHF.

The chain is built from TRBV7-9 and TRBJ1-1, with a tentative D call TRBD1 (5 bases). The germline V gene encodes CDR1 SEHNR and CDR2 FQNEAQ (reference sequence). V was clipped by 7 bases and J by 6 bases, with 15 bases between them. CDR3 length equals 13 residues. This CDR3 is CASTGAGGAEAFF. DNA for the CDR3: TGTGCCAGCACCGGAGCCGGGGGAGCTGAAGCTTTCTTT.

J is TRBJ2-7 and V is TRBV20-1; the D gene is possibly TRBD1 (6 bases). Trimming shortened V by 5 bases and J by 8 bases, and 13 bases separated the two germline ends. The germline CDR1 and CDR2 sequences are DFQATT and SNEGSKA (reference sequence). The CDR3 is 11 amino acids. The CDR3: CSASQGSKQYV. The CDR3 nucleotides are TGCAGTGCTTCACAGGGTTCCAAGCAGTACGTC.

The rearrangement uses TRBV9 and TRBJ2-5; TRBD2 matches 12 bases. The CDR3 has 17 residues. Germline values: CDR1 SGDLS, CDR2 YYNGEE. Trimming cost V 0 bases and J 5 bases; bases outside gene matches: 8. This CDR3 is CASSVGALAGGLETQYF. CDR3 nucleotides: TGTGCCAGCAGCGTAGGGGCCCTAGCGGGGGGGCTTGAGACCCAGTACTTC.

V usage is TRBV15 and J usage is TRBJ1-2, with 9 bases that match TRBD1. The germline V gene encodes CDR1 LNHNV and CDR2 YYDKDF (reference sequence). The trim removed 3 bases at V and 0 bases at J, leaving 5 bases unmatched. The CDR3 covers 16 residues. The CDR3 DNA is TGTGCCACCAGCAGGAGTGACAGGGGGGCTAACTATGGCTACACCTTC. Translated: CATSRSDRGANYGYTF.

This chain uses TRBV5-4 with TRBJ1-2, with D tentatively TRBD1 (5 bases). The ends were cut back, 2 bases at V and 3 bases at J, with 14 bases in the middle. Germline CDR1 SGHNT, CDR2 YYREEE (reference sequence). CDR3 size: 15 residues. The CDR3: CASSFRVGADYGYTF. The CDR3 coding sequence is TGTGCCAGCAGCTTTCGGGTTGGGGCAGACTATGGCTACACCTTC.

The chain carries TRBV19 and TRBJ1-6; 7 bases are a match to TRBD1. This CDR3 has 18 residues. Germline CDR1 LNHDA, CDR2 SQIVND (reference sequence). Trimming cost V 5 bases and J 0 bases; bases outside gene matches: 10. The CDR3 DNA follows: TGTGCCAGTAGTCTCCGGTCACAGGGGAGCTCCTATAATTCACCCCTCCACTTT. Residues: CASSLRSQGSSYNSPLHF. The variable domain in full, with the rest retrieved from reference TRBV19 and TRBJ1-6, is DGGITQSPKYLFRKEGQNVTLSCEQNLNHDAMYWYRQDPGQGLRLIYYSQIVNDFQKGDIAEGYSVSREKKESFPLTVTSAQKNPTAFYLCASSLRSQGSSYNSPLHFGNGTRLTVT.

This chain joins TRBV19 and TRBJ1-5, with 8 bases aligning to TRBD1. The CDR3 totals 18 residues. Trimming removed 1 base from V and 0 bases from J; junction bases left unmatched: 8. Germline CDR1 reads LNHDA; CDR2 reads SQIVND (reference sequence). The CDR3, as DNA: TGTGCCAGTAGTATAGGGACGGGACAGGTACCTAGCAATCAGCCCCAGCATTTT. Amino acids: CASSIGTGQVPSNQPQHF.

This clone was seen only a few times. This chain links TRBV6-5 with TRBJ2-3, with TRBD1 as a possible D gene (5 bases). Between the trimmed V and J ends, which lost 5 bases and 2 bases, there was a span of 8 bases. The CDR3 is made up of 13 amino acids. The germline CDR1 and CDR2 sequences are MNHEY and SVGAGI. The CDR3 coding sequence is TGTGCCAGCAGTAGACAGAACACAGATACGCAGTATTTT. Translated: CASSRQNTDTQYF.

The chain employs TRBV18 and TRBJ1-1; D is possibly TRBD1 (6 bases). Trimming took off 4 bases at V and 5 bases at J, with 14 bases between the two ends. CDR3 length: 14 amino acids. Germline assignment: CDR1 KGHSH and CDR2 LQKENI. The CDR3 protein is CASSRQVERTEAFF. The CDR3 DNA is TGTGCCAGCTCACGACAGGTCGAGAGGACTGAAGCTTTCTTT.

The V and J genes are TRBV4-1 and TRBJ2-3; 10 positions match TRBD2. V lost 1 base to trimming and J lost 4 bases; unmatched junction nucleotides: 5. The CDR3 contains 16 residues. Germline V gives CDR1 MGHRA, CDR2 YSYEKL. CDR3 in DNA: TGCGCCAGCAGCCAAGTCAAGCGGGGGGGTGCAGATACGCAGTATTTT. It translates to CASSQVKRGGADTQYF.

The V and J genes are TRBV25-1 and TRBJ1-1; perhaps TRBD1 as D (6 bases). The V and J ends lost 3 bases and 8 bases respectively, with 13 bases between them. Germline assignment: CDR1 MGHDK and CDR2 SYGVNS. This CDR3 spans 13 amino acids. Here the CDR3 reads CASSDHREQEAFF. CDR3 in DNA: TGTGCCAGCAGTGACCACAGGGAGCAGGAAGCTTTCTTT.

V gene TRBV4-1 combines with J gene TRBJ1-1, with D uncertain. This CDR3 contains 16 residues. The V gene's germline CDR1 is MGHRA and CDR2 YSYEKL. The V end was cut by 0 bases, the J end by 5 bases, with 16 bases between. The CDR3 DNA reads as TGCGCCAGCAGCCAAGAGACTGAGGCTCTCAATACTGAAGCTTTCTTT. Translating it yields CASSQETEALNTEAFF.

The chain is built from TRBV5-1 and TRBJ1-2, with D possibly TRBD1 on 5 matching bases. Trimming cost V 0 bases and J 4 bases, with 10 bases left between them. Germline values: CDR1 SGHRS, CDR2 YFSETQ. The CDR3 loop spans 14 amino acids. The DNA of the CDR3 is TGCGCCAGCAGCTTGGATAGGGGCGGCTATGGCTACACCTTC. It specifies CASSLDRGGYGYTF.

The chain is built from TRBV5-1 and TRBJ2-5; D is perhaps TRBD2 (6 bases). The germline V and J ends were trimmed by 3 bases and 6 bases, with 15 bases remaining between them. The CDR3 consists of 14 residues. From germline, CDR1 is SGHRS and CDR2 YFSETQ. The CDR3 reads CASSYTLAGKTQYF. As DNA, the CDR3 is TGCGCCAGCAGCTACACTCTGGCGGGGAAGACCCAGTACTTC.